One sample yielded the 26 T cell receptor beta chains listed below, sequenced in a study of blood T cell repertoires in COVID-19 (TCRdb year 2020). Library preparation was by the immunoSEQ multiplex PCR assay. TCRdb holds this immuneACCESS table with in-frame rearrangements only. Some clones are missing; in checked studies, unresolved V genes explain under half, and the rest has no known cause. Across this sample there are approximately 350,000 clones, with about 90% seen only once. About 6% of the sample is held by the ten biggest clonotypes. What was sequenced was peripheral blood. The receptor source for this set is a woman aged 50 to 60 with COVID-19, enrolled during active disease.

The DNA for the CDR3 is TGTGCCAGCAGTCTGTCCCAGGTGTTCAGGCCCACTAACTATGGCTACACCTTC. Protein: CASSLSQVFRPTNYGYTF. The rearrangement links TRBV6-2 or TRBV6-3 to TRBJ1-2; D call uncertain. Germline loops: CDR1 MNHEY, CDR2 SVGEGT. This CDR3 has 18 amino acids. V lost 5 bases, J lost 0 bases, and 22 bases lay in between.

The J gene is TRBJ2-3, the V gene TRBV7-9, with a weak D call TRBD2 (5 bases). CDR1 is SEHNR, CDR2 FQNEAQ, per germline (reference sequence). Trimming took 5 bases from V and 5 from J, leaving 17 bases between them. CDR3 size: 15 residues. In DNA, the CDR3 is TGTGCCAGCAGCCCCGCTTCGGGATTTGGAGATACGCAGTATTTT. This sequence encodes CASSPASGFGDTQYF.

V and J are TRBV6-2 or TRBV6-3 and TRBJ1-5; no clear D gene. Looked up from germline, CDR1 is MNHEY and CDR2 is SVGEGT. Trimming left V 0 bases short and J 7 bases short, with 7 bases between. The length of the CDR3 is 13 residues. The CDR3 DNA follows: TGTGCCAGCAGTTACTCGAGGGTGCAGCCCCAGCATTTT. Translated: CASSYSRVQPQHF.

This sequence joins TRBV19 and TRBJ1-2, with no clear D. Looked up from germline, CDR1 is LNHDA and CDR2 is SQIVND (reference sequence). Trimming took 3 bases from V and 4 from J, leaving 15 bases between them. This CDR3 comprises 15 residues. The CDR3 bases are TGTGCCAGTAGTATTTTTCGTGCAGCTAGCTATGGCTACACCTTC. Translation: CASSIFRAASYGYTF. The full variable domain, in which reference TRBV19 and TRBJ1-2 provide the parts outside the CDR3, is DGGITQSPKYLFRKEGQNVTLSCEQNLNHDAMYWYRQDPGQGLRLIYYSQIVNDFQKGDIAEGYSVSREKKESFPLTVTSAQKNPTAFYLCASSIFRAASYGYTFGSGTRLTVV.

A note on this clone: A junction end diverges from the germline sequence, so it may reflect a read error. The CDR3 reads CASAQLDYDYTF. The DNA for the CDR3 is TGTGCTAGTGCCCAATTAGACTATGACTACACCTTC. The chain employs TRBV12-5 and TRBJ1-2; D unresolved. CDR1 LGHNT and CDR2 FRNRAP come from the germline V gene. CDR3 length: 12 residues. Full variable domain (outside the CDR3, taken from reference TRBV12-5 and TRBJ1-2): DARVTQTPRHKVTEMGQEVTMRCQPILGHNTVFWYRQTMMQGLELLAYFRNRAPLDDSGMPKDRFSAEMPDATLATLKIQPSEPRDSAVYFCASAQLDYDYTFGSGTRLTVV.

CDR3 amino acids: CASSPGQVDTQYF. DNA of the CDR3: TGTGCCAGCTCACCAGGCCAGGTAGATACGCAGTATTTT. The rearrangement joins TRBV18 to TRBJ2-3; D gene uncertain. Germline V lookup: CDR1 KGHSH, CDR2 LQKENI. The V and J ends lost 2 bases and 5 bases respectively, with 8 bases between them. This CDR3 is built from 13 residues. Supplemented by reference TRBV18 and TRBJ2-3, the full variable domain reads NAGVMQNPRHLVRRRGQEARLRCSPMKGHSHVYWYRQLPEEGLKFMVYLQKENIIDESGMPKERFSAEFPKEGPSILRIQQVVRGDSAAYFCASSPGQVDTQYFGPGTRLTVL.

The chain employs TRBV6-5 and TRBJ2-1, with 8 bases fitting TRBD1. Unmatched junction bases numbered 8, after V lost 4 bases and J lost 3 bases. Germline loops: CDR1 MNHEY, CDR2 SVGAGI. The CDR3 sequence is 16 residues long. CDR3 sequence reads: CASSSTTGGYYNEQFF. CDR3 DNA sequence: TGTGCCAGCAGTTCCACTACAGGGGGGTACTACAATGAGCAGTTCTTC.

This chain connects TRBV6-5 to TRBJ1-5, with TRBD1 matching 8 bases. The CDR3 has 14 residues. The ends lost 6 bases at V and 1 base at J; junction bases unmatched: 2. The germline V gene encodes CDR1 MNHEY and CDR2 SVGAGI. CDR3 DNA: TGTGCCAGCAGGACAGGGGAGAGCAATCAGCCCCAGCATTTT. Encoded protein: CASRTGESNQPQHF.

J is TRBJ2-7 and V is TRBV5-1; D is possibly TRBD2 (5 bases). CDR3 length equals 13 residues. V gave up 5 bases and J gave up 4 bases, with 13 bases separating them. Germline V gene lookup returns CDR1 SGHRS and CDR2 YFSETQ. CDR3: CASRPGVVYEQYF. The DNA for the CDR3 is TGCGCCAGCAGGCCCGGGGTCGTGTACGAGCAGTACTTC.

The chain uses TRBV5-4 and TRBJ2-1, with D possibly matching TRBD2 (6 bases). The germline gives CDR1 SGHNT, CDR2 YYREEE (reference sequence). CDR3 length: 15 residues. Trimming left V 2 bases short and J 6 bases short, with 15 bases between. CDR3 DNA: TGTGCCAGCAGCTTCCGGAGGTCGGGGGTCAATGAGCAGTTCTTC. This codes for CASSFRRSGVNEQFF.

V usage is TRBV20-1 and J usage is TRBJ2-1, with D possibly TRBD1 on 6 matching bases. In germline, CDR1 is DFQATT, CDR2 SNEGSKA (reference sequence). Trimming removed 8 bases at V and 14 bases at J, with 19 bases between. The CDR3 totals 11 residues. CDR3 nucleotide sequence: TGCAGTTCCGCTTGGGGGCAGAGGGAGTTCTTC. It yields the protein CSSAWGQREFF.

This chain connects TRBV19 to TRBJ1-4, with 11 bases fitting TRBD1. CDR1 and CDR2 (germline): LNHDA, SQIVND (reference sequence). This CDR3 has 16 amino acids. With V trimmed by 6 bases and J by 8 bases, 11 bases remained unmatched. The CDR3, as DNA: TGTGCCAGTAGATCGCACCGGGGACAGGGGGACGAAAAACTGTTTTTT. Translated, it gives CASRSHRGQGDEKLFF.

The CDR3 region is CASSPGQEARSDEQFF. CDR3 coding DNA: TGTGCCAGCAGCCCGGGACAGGAGGCACGGAGCGATGAGCAGTTCTTC. The chain is built from TRBV7-9 and TRBJ2-1; 8 bases are shared with TRBD1. The CDR3 loop spans 16 amino acids. Germline V gene lookup returns CDR1 SEHNR and CDR2 FQNEAQ (reference sequence). V dropped 5 bases and J dropped 8; count of bases not matched to a gene: 14.

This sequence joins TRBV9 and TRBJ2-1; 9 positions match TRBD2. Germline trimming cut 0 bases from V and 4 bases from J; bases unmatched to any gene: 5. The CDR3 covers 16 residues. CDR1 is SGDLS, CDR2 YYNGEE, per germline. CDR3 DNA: TGTGCCAGCAGCGTAGGCCTAGCGGGAACTTACAATGAGCAGTTCTTC. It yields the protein CASSVGLAGTYNEQFF.

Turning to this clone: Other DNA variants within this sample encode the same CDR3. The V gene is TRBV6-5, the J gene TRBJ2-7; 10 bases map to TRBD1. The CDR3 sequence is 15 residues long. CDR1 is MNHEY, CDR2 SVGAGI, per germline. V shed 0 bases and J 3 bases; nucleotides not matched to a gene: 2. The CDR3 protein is CASSYSDRGSYEQYF. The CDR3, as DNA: TGTGCCAGCAGTTACTCGGACAGGGGGAGCTACGAGCAGTACTTC.

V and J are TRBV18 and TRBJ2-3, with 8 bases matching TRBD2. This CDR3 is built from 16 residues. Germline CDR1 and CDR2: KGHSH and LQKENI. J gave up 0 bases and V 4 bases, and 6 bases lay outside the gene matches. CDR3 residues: CASSLDSGASTDTQYF. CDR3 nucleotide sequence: TGTGCCAGCTCACTTGATAGCGGGGCCAGCACAGATACGCAGTATTTT.

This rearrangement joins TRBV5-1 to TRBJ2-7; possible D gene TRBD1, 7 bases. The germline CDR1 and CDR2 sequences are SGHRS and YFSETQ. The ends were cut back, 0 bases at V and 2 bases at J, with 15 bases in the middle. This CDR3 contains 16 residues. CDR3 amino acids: CASSLGQGGRTYEQYF. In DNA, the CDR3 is TGCGCCAGCAGCTTGGGCCAGGGGGGTAGAACCTACGAGCAGTACTTC.

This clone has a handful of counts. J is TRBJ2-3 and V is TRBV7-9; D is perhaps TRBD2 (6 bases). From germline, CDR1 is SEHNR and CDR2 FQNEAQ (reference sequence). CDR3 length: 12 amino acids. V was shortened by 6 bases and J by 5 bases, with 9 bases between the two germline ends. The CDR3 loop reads CASRTGVDTQYF. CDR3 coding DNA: TGTGCCAGCAGGACGGGGGTAGATACGCAGTATTTT.

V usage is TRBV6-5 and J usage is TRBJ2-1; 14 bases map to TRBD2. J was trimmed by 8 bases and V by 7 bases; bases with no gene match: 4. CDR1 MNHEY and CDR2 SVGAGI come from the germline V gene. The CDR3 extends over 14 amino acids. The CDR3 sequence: CASMGTSGSYEQFF. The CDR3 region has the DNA TGTGCCAGCATGGGGACTAGCGGGAGCTATGAGCAGTTCTTC.

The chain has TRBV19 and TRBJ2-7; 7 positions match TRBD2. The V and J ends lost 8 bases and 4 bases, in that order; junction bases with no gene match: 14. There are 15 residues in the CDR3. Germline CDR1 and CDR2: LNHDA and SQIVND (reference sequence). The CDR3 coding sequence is TGTGCCAGTTCAGTCCAAGGGGAGGGGAGATACGAGCAGTACTTC. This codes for CASSVQGEGRYEQYF. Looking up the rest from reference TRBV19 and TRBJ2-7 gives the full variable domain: DGGITQSPKYLFRKEGQNVTLSCEQNLNHDAMYWYRQDPGQGLRLIYYSQIVNDFQKGDIAEGYSVSREKKESFPLTVTSAQKNPTAFYLCASSVQGEGRYEQYFGPGTRLTVT.

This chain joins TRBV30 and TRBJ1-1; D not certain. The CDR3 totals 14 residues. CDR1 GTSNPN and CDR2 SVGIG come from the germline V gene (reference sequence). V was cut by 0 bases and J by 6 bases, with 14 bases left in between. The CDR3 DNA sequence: TGTGCCTGGAGTGTTAACGTCTGGGCCGCTGAAGCTTTCTTT. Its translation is CAWSVNVWAAEAFF.

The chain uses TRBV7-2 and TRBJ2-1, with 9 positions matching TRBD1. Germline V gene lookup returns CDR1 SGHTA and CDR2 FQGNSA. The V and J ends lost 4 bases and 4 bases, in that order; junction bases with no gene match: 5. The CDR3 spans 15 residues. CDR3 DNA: TGTGCCAGCAGCTCCTCCGGGACAGGGTACAATGAGCAGTTCTTC. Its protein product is CASSSSGTGYNEQFF.

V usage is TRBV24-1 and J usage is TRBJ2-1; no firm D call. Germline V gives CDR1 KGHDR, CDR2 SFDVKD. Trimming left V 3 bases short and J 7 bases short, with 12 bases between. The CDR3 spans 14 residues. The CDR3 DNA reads TGTGCCACCAGTGATAGTTTCTACCGAAATGAGCAGTTCTTC. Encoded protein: CATSDSFYRNEQFF.

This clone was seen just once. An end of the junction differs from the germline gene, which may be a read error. The CDR3 nucleotides read TGTGCCAGCAGGCCAATACTAGAATTGGGGATGGATTTT. Translation gives CASRPILELGMDF. V is TRBV27 and J is TRBJ2-3, with a weak D call TRBD2 (5 bases). Per germline, CDR1 MNHEY and CDR2 SMNVEV (reference sequence). CDR3 length equals 13 residues.

This CDR3 reads CASSTYRGRETQYF. CDR3 nucleotides: TGCGCCAGCAGCACCTATAGGGGCCGCGAGACCCAGTACTTC. The rearrangement uses TRBV5-1 and TRBJ2-5; perhaps TRBD1 as D (5 bases). The CDR3 contains 14 residues. V was trimmed by 4 bases and J by 5 bases, leaving 15 bases between them. The germline gives CDR1 SGHRS, CDR2 YFSETQ.

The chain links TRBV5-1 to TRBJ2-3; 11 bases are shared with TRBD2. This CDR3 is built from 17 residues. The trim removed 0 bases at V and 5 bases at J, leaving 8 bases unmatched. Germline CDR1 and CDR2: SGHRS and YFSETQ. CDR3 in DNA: TGCGCCAGCAGCTTGGCCCCTAGCGGGAGGCCTGAAGATACGCAGTATTTT. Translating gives CASSLAPSGRPEDTQYF.